What follows are 25 T cell receptor beta chains derived from one specimen sequenced in a study of cytomegalovirus exposure and HLA in healthy donors. The PCR made use of 60 Vbeta and 13 Jbeta primers. TCRdb's copy holds only in-frame clones and misses some; the assay was immunoSEQ multiplex PCR. In the table there are roughly 75,000 clones, 65% to 90% of which are singletons. Sequencing input: PBMCs. These receptors all come from a man in his 70s in good health and CMV-seropositive.

The V and J genes are TRBV5-1 and TRBJ2-1; D perhaps matches TRBD1 (6 bases). This CDR3 is 13 amino acids long. Germline loops: CDR1 SGHRS, CDR2 YFSETQ. V was cut by 1 base and J by 6 bases, with 8 bases left in between. This CDR3 is CASSLTGLNEQFF. The CDR3 region has the DNA TGCGCCAGCAGCTTGACAGGGCTCAATGAGCAGTTCTTC.

The V and J genes are TRBV10-1 and TRBJ2-5, with 8 bases matching TRBD1. Germline V lookup: CDR1 WNHNN, CDR2 SYGVQD (reference sequence). The V gene end was trimmed by 3 bases and the J gene end by 5 bases; junction bases not matched to a gene: 5. There are 14 residues in the CDR3. The CDR3 protein is CASSDGQGLETQYF. The CDR3 region has the DNA TGCGCCAGCAGTGATGGACAGGGTTTGGAGACCCAGTACTTC.

The chain uses TRBV5-1 and TRBJ2-1; D is ambiguous. CDR1 and CDR2 (germline): SGHRS, YFSETQ. The CDR3 is 13 residues long. Trimming left V 0 bases short and J 7 bases short, with 8 bases between. CDR3 in amino acids: CASSLAAANEQFF. CDR3 nucleotides: TGCGCCAGCAGCTTGGCCGCGGCTAATGAGCAGTTCTTC.

J is TRBJ2-7 and V is TRBV21-1; the D segment call TRBD1 is taken from the table without a DNA check. TRBV21-1 is annotated as a pseudogene. The CDR3 covers 15 residues. The CDR3 loop reads CASSKERTGSHEQYF. Written as DNA, the CDR3 is TGTGCCAGCAGCAAGGAGAGGACAGGGTCACACGAGCAGTACTTC.

The rearrangement links TRBV4-1 to TRBJ2-5; 15 nucleotides align to TRBD2. The V segment lost 3 bases and the J segment 10 bases; nucleotides outside the gene matches: 15. Looked up from germline, CDR1 is MGHRA and CDR2 is YSYEKL. The length of the CDR3 is 18 residues. DNA for the CDR3: TGCGCCAGCAGCCACACGAGTGGGACTAGCGGGAGGACCTTAGTCCAGTACTTC. Amino acids: CASSHTSGTSGRTLVQYF.

Comment on this clone: Different DNA sequences within this sample yield the same CDR3. V and J are TRBV5-4 and TRBJ2-5; 10 bases align to TRBD2. J was trimmed by 2 bases and V by 3 bases; bases with no gene match: 4. Germline V gives CDR1 SGHNT, CDR2 YYREEE (reference sequence). The length of the CDR3 is 15 residues. The CDR3 loop reads CASSSRTSGQETQYF. In nucleotides, the CDR3 is TGTGCCAGCAGCTCCCGGACTAGCGGACAAGAGACCCAGTACTTC.

This clone was counted a few times. This sequence joins TRBV4-2 and TRBJ2-7; the match to TRBD1 covers 7 bases. The length of the CDR3 is 13 residues. Trimming took 4 bases from V and 3 from J; bases not matched to a gene: 3. Germline V gene sequence: CDR1 LGHNA, CDR2 YNFKEQ. CDR3 protein: CASSPGQLYEQYF. The CDR3 coding sequence is TGTGCCAGCAGCCCGGGACAGCTCTACGAGCAGTACTTC.

The chain uses TRBV6-7 and TRBJ1-1; D ambiguous. TRBV6-7 is labeled an ORF, and its function is uncertain. V lost 0 bases and J 7 bases, leaving 9 bases between the germline ends. This CDR3 region has 13 residues. The CDR3 bases are TGTGCCAGCAGTTACTCAACCACGGTTGAAGCTTTCTTT. It specifies CASSYSTTVEAFF.

The V and J genes are TRBV28 and TRBJ1-4, with TRBD1 matching 8 bases. The CDR3 has 15 residues. With V trimmed by 2 bases and J by 4 bases, 3 bases remained unmatched. Germline CDR1 and CDR2: MDHEN and SYDVKM. As DNA, the CDR3 is TGTGCCAGCAGTTTAGGGACAGGCGGTAATGAAAAACTGTTTTTT. Amino acids: CASSLGTGGNEKLFF.

This clone was observed a handful of times. V gene TRBV19 combines with J gene TRBJ2-7, with a possible D match to TRBD2 (6 bases). V dropped 4 bases and J dropped 10 bases, with 14 bases sitting between them. CDR3 length: 12 amino acids. Germline assignment: CDR1 LNHDA and CDR2 SQIVND (reference sequence). The CDR3: CASSNPPGLQYF. The CDR3 coding sequence is TGTGCCAGTAGTAACCCCCCGGGACTCCAGTACTTC.

V is TRBV4-2 and J is TRBJ2-1; 8 bases map to TRBD2. CDR3 length: 15 amino acids. With V trimmed by 1 base and J by 9 bases, 8 bases remained unmatched. The germline gives CDR1 LGHNA, CDR2 YNFKEQ. The chain's CDR3 is CASSQGDSGVIEQFF. As DNA, the CDR3 is TGTGCCAGCAGCCAAGGCGATAGCGGGGTCATTGAGCAGTTCTTC.

This chain joins TRBV10-2 and TRBJ1-1, with D unresolved. The germline CDR1 and CDR2 sequences are WSHSY and SAAADI. This CDR3 has 12 amino acids. The germline V and J ends were trimmed by 2 bases and 4 bases, with 5 bases remaining between them. The DNA of the CDR3 is TGCGCCAGCAGTGAGGAGATCACTGAAGCTTTCTTT. It specifies CASSEEITEAFF.

As concerns this clone: Other nucleotide sequences in the sample specify the same CDR3. The chain uses TRBV29-1 and TRBJ2-7; the D gene is possibly TRBD2 (7 bases). Trimming shortened V by 3 bases and J by 0 bases, and 12 bases separated the two germline ends. CDR1 SQVTM and CDR2 ANQGSEA come from the germline V gene. This CDR3 has 14 residues. CDR3 coding DNA: TGCAGCGTTGATGGCGGGGGCCCCTCCTACGAGCAGTACTTC. It codes for CSVDGGGPSYEQYF.

In nucleotides, the CDR3 is TGTGCCAGCAGCCCCCTGGGGGCGCAGGGCTACACCTTC. Translation: CASSPLGAQGYTF. The J gene is TRBJ1-2, the V gene TRBV7-9; weak D call: TRBD1 (6 bases). CDR3 size: 13 residues. Germline V gives CDR1 SEHNR, CDR2 FQNEAQ (reference sequence). V was trimmed by 5 bases and J by 8 bases, leaving 15 bases between them.

The V gene is TRBV10-3, the J gene TRBJ2-5, with 10 bases lining up with TRBD1. V shed 7 bases and J 1 base; nucleotides not matched to a gene: 6. The CDR3 is made up of 15 amino acids. Germline CDR1 reads ENHRY; CDR2 reads SYGVKD. The CDR3 coding sequence is TGTGCCATCAAGACCGGGACAGGGGCCCAAGAGACCCAGTACTTC. This gives the protein CAIKTGTGAQETQYF.

CDR3 loop: CASSPLRNTEAFF. CDR3 coding DNA: TGTGCCAGCTCACCACTTCGGAACACTGAAGCTTTCTTT. The chain uses TRBV18 and TRBJ1-1, with D hard to call. The CDR3 is made up of 13 amino acids. Trimming left V 1 base short and J 1 base short, with 4 bases between. The germline gives CDR1 KGHSH, CDR2 LQKENI.

V gene TRBV4-1 combines with J gene TRBJ1-2, with D possibly matching TRBD1 (6 bases). CDR3 size: 14 residues. Trimming pared 4 bases from V and 2 bases from J, leaving 11 bases between. Germline V gene sequence: CDR1 MGHRA, CDR2 YSYEKL. CDR3 sequence: CASSPQQGNYGYTF. DNA for the CDR3: TGCGCCAGCAGCCCCCAACAGGGAAACTATGGCTACACCTTC.

The gene calls are TRBV10-3 and TRBJ2-7; the match to TRBD1 covers 7 bases. Germline V gives CDR1 ENHRY, CDR2 SYGVKD. The trim removed 8 bases at V and 7 bases at J, leaving 11 bases unmatched. The CDR3 length is 13 residues. The CDR3 DNA reads as TGTGCCATCCGGGACAGTGCCCTTGGGGAGCAGTACTTC. Amino acids: CAIRDSALGEQYF.

This chain joins TRBV28 and TRBJ2-3; TRBD1 aligns across 9 bases. The ends lost 8 bases at V and 1 base at J; junction bases unmatched: 4. This CDR3 spans 14 amino acids. Looked up from germline, CDR1 is MDHEN and CDR2 is SYDVKM. CDR3 in amino acids: CASARTGGTDTQYF. The DNA of the CDR3 is TGTGCCAGCGCAAGGACAGGGGGCACAGATACGCAGTATTTT. Full variable domain (rest looked up from reference TRBV28 and TRBJ2-3): DVKVTQSSRYLVKRTGEKVFLECVQDMDHENMFWYRQDPGLGLRLIYFSYDVKMKEKGDIPEGYSVSREKKERFSLILESASTNQTSMYLCASARTGGTDTQYFGPGTRLTVL.

This sequence joins TRBV6-5 and TRBJ2-7, with 10 bases aligning to TRBD1. CDR3 size: 14 residues. The J segment lost 4 bases and the V segment lost 0 bases, leaving 0 bases of the junction unmatched. Germline values: CDR1 MNHEY, CDR2 SVGAGI. The CDR3 protein is CASSYSDRGYEQYF. CDR3 coding DNA: TGTGCCAGCAGTTACTCGGACAGGGGGTACGAGCAGTACTTC.

The chain links TRBV28 to TRBJ2-7; weak D call: TRBD1 (5 bases). V lost 6 bases and J lost 3, with 9 bases in between. Germline V CDR1 and CDR2: MDHEN, SYDVKM. CDR3 length: 12 residues. The CDR3 bases are TGTGCCAGCAGGTCAGGGATCTACGAGCAGTACTTC. It specifies CASRSGIYEQYF.

The J gene is TRBJ2-1, the V gene TRBV2, with TRBD2 matching over 12 bases. Germline CDR1 reads SNHLY; CDR2 reads FYNNEI. This CDR3 has 14 residues. V was clipped by 6 bases and J by 9 bases; unmatched bases: 6. The CDR3 region is CASSRLAGDGEQFF. As DNA, the CDR3 is TGTGCCAGCAGCCGACTAGCGGGAGATGGTGAGCAGTTCTTC.

The V gene is TRBV7-9, the J gene TRBJ2-7, with TRBD1 as a possible D gene (5 bases). Trimming took off 5 bases at V and 4 bases at J, with 18 bases between the two ends. Germline CDR1 SEHNR, CDR2 FQNEAQ (reference sequence). The CDR3 runs to 15 residues. CDR3 sequence reads: CASSRAGGAGYEQYF. CDR3 sequence (DNA): TGTGCCAGCAGCCGCGCCGGTGGGGCCGGGTACGAGCAGTACTTC.

This clone was detected only once. The J gene is TRBJ1-1, the V gene TRBV5-1; no firm D call. The CDR3 extends over 15 amino acids. Trimming removed 4 bases from V and 3 bases from J, with 16 bases in between. The germline V gene encodes CDR1 SGHRS and CDR2 YFSETQ. The CDR3 spells CASSGGHAKDTEAFF. The DNA for the CDR3 is TGCGCCAGCAGCGGCGGCCACGCTAAAGACACTGAAGCTTTCTTT.

This rearrangement joins TRBV4-2 to TRBJ2-3; possible D gene TRBD1, 6 bases. Trimming shortened V by 4 bases and J by 5 bases, and 10 bases separated the two germline ends. Germline V gives CDR1 LGHNA, CDR2 YNFKEQ. CDR3 size: 13 residues. CDR3 nucleotides: TGTGCCAGCAGCCCCAGAGGGGGAGATACGCAGTATTTT. This codes for CASSPRGGDTQYF.